One and the same sample provided the 26 T cell receptor beta chains below, sequenced in a study of blood T cells in healthy people across ages. It was with a sample-barcoded 5' primer and a J-beta primer mix that a second PCR of roughly 7 to 12 cycles was run. TCRdb reprocessed the 5' RACE reads with MiXCR, giving one entry per CDR3 protein. This sample has hundreds of thousands of distinct CDR3 sequences; roughly 44% occur once, and the top ten carry around 21%. Sequenced sample: blood. The receptors were sampled from a man aged 55 to 70 in good health.

The gene calls are TRBV6-5 and TRBJ1-1; D possibly corresponds to TRBD1 (6 bases). With 2 bases removed from V and 9 bases from J, the gap between germline ends came to 16 bases. This CDR3 has 14 amino acids. From germline, CDR1 is MNHEY and CDR2 SVGAGI. The CDR3 here is CASSYARTEIKAFF. CDR3 in DNA: TGTGCCAGCAGTTACGCGAGGACAGAAATTAAAGCTTTCTTT.

The sample holds a few counts of this clonotype. This sequence joins TRBV7-9 and TRBJ2-7; possibly TRBD2 for D (5 bases). CDR1 and CDR2 (germline): SEHNR, FQNEAQ (reference sequence). The CDR3 is made up of 15 amino acids. V lost 1 base, J lost 0 bases, and 10 bases lay in between. DNA of the CDR3: TGTGCCAGCAGCTTAGGTGGACTTGTCTCCTACGAGCAGTACTTC. This sequence encodes CASSLGGLVSYEQYF. Looking up the rest from reference TRBV7-9 and TRBJ2-7 gives the full variable domain: DTGVSQNPRHKITKRGQNVTFRCDPISEHNRLYWYRQTLGQGPEFLTYFQNEAQLEKSRLLSDRFSAERPKGSFSTLEIQRTEQGDSAMYLCASSLGGLVSYEQYFGPGTRLTVT.

The gene calls are TRBV20-1 and TRBJ2-1, with 7 bases identical to TRBD2. With 3 bases clipped from V and 5 bases from J, the junction kept 4 bases outside the gene matches. CDR1 and CDR2 from the germline V gene are DFQATT and SNEGSKA (reference sequence). The CDR3 sequence is 13 residues long. The CDR3 is CSARSGGNNEQFF. CDR3 bases: TGCAGTGCTAGGTCCGGGGGGAACAATGAGCAGTTCTTC.

V gene TRBV2 combines with J gene TRBJ1-2, with 9 bases that match TRBD1. With 11 bases clipped from V and 0 bases from J, the junction kept 10 bases outside the gene matches. Germline values: CDR1 SNHLY, CDR2 FYNNEI. The CDR3 is 15 amino acids. The chain's CDR3 is CAGRTGTGPNYGYTF. CDR3 sequence (DNA): TGTGCCGGACGTACCGGGACAGGGCCTAACTATGGCTACACCTTC.

The CDR3 DNA reads TGTGCCAGCAGCCCCCTTGGGCTAGCGGGGGTTCAGGAGACCCAGTACTTC. Translating it yields CASSPLGLAGVQETQYF. The genes are TRBV3-1 and TRBJ2-5; 10 positions match TRBD2. Germline CDR1 and CDR2: LGHDT and YNNKEL (reference sequence). V shed 4 bases, J shed 5 bases, and the junction held 13 bases outside the gene matches. The CDR3 consists of 17 residues.

V usage is TRBV6-2 or TRBV6-3 and J usage is TRBJ2-1; D is perhaps TRBD2 (6 bases). V was trimmed by 4 bases and J by 4 bases, leaving 17 bases between them. Germline V gene data show CDR1 as MNHEY and CDR2 as SVGEGT. The CDR3 totals 16 residues. The CDR3 region has the DNA TGTGCCAGCAGTTCCATTGGCGGGGCCATTTACAATGAGCAGTTCTTC. As protein: CASSSIGGAIYNEQFF.

This clonotype showed up just a few times. This chain links TRBV7-9 with TRBJ2-6; D ambiguous. Between the trimmed V and J ends, which lost 0 bases and 0 bases, there was a span of 12 bases. CDR3 size: 18 residues. Per germline, CDR1 SEHNR and CDR2 FQNEAQ (reference sequence). CDR3 amino acids: CASSLAGSVGSGANVLTF. The CDR3 DNA follows: TGTGCCAGCAGCTTAGCGGGGTCTGTTGGCTCTGGGGCCAACGTCCTGACTTTC.

This clonotype showed up just a few times. V is TRBV15 and J is TRBJ2-1; tentatively, D is TRBD2 (7 bases). The V end was cut by 5 bases, the J end by 4 bases, with 18 bases between. CDR1 is LNHNV, CDR2 YYDKDF, per germline (reference sequence). This CDR3 is 16 amino acids long. CDR3 nucleotides: TGTGCCACCAGCCCCGAGGGGGGGACGGTGTACAATGAGCAGTTCTTC. This codes for CATSPEGGTVYNEQFF.

This chain joins TRBV20-1 and TRBJ2-1; D is uncertain. V was cut by 5 bases and J by 10 bases, with 24 bases left in between. Germline V CDR1 and CDR2: DFQATT, SNEGSKA (reference sequence). There are 15 residues in the CDR3. The CDR3: CSAPLMMGNTYEQFF. The CDR3 DNA is TGCAGTGCTCCGCTTATGATGGGGAACACCTACGAGCAGTTCTTC.

The chain recombines TRBV6-6 with TRBJ2-3; the D gene is possibly TRBD1 (5 bases). CDR1 is MNHNY, CDR2 SVGAGI, per germline (reference sequence). With 6 bases removed from V and 2 bases from J, the gap between germline ends came to 15 bases. The CDR3 has 15 amino acids. The CDR3 protein is CASSPGAAFTDTQYF. The CDR3 region has the DNA TGTGCCAGCAGCCCTGGGGCAGCTTTCACAGATACGCAGTATTTT.

This clonotype was observed many times. The DNA of the CDR3 is TGTGCCAGCAGCAAAGTGGGACAGCCCAATTACTACGAGCAGTACTTC. This sequence encodes CASSKVGQPNYYEQYF. The chain carries TRBV21-1 and TRBJ2-7; the D call of TRBD1 is as the table states it, not checked on the DNA. TRBV21-1 is a documented pseudogene. The CDR3 loop spans 16 amino acids.

Only a few counts were recorded for this clonotype. The chain links TRBV27 to TRBJ2-6; no clear D. CDR3 length: 15 residues. The germline CDR1 and CDR2 sequences are MNHEY and SMNVEV (reference sequence). Trimming cost V 4 bases and J 7 bases, with 14 bases left between them. CDR3 bases: TGTGCCAGCAGTTCGCTCTCTGGTTTAGCCAACGTCCTGACTTTC. As protein: CASSSLSGLANVLTF.

This clonotype was counted between two and nine times. This chain joins TRBV7-9 and TRBJ2-1, with a tentative D call TRBD2 (6 bases). Trimming cost V 2 bases and J 4 bases, with 18 bases left between them. CDR3 length: 17 amino acids. Germline V gives CDR1 SEHNR, CDR2 FQNEAQ (reference sequence). CDR3 amino acids: CASSLSYRRGRYNEQFF. CDR3 coding DNA: TGTGCCAGCAGCTTATCCTATCGGCGGGGCCGTTACAATGAGCAGTTCTTC.

The chain uses TRBV29-1 and TRBJ1-1, with TRBD1 identical over 9 bases. With 6 bases clipped from V and 10 bases from J, the junction kept 15 bases outside the gene matches. The CDR3 loop spans 14 amino acids. Germline CDR1 and CDR2: SQVTM and ANQGSEA. The CDR3 DNA sequence: TGCAGCGTAGCCAACACCGGGACAGGGAGCGGAGCTTTCTTT. Translation gives CSVANTGTGSGAFF. The complete variable domain, with remaining parts taken from reference TRBV29-1 and TRBJ1-1, reads SAVISQKPSRDICQRGTSLTIQCQVDSQVTMMFWYRQQPGQSLTLIATANQGSEATYESGFVIDKFPISRPNLTFSTLTVSNMSPEDSSIYLCSVANTGTGSGAFFGQGTRLTVV.

Only a few counts were recorded for this clonotype. The chain joins TRBV5-1 to TRBJ2-5; D ambiguous. Germline V gene data show CDR1 as SGHRS and CDR2 as YFSETQ. Trimming cost V 7 bases and J 1 base, with 5 bases left between them. CDR3 length equals 11 residues. The CDR3, as DNA: TGCGCCAGCGGGCCCCAAGAGACCCAGTACTTC. Protein: CASGPQETQYF. The full variable domain, rest sourced from reference TRBV5-1 and TRBJ2-5, is KAGVTQTPRYLIKTRGQQVTLSCSPISGHRSVSWYQQTPGQGLQFLFEYFSETQRNKGNFPGRFSGRQFSNSRSEMNVSTLELGDSALYLCASGPQETQYFGPGTRLLVL.

The rearrangement joins TRBV7-2 to TRBJ2-5; TRBD2 matches at 9 bases. J lost 5 bases, V lost 1 base, and 11 bases had no gene match. There are 17 residues in the CDR3. From germline, CDR1 is SGHTA and CDR2 FQGNSA. The CDR3 DNA reads as TGTGCCAGCAGCTTAGGGGCGGGGGGGTCTTATCAGGAGACCCAGTACTTC. This gives the protein CASSLGAGGSYQETQYF.

The chain employs TRBV29-1 and TRBJ1-1, with D maybe TRBD1 (6 bases). The CDR3 is made up of 12 amino acids. V gave up 7 bases and J gave up 5 bases, with 14 bases separating them. Germline CDR1 reads SQVTM; CDR2 reads ANQGSEA. As DNA, the CDR3 is TGCAGCGCCCAAGGGGGTATGACTGAAGCTTTCTTT. This encodes CSAQGGMTEAFF.

This clonotype was recorded many times. This chain connects TRBV7-6 to TRBJ2-5, with 12 bases identical to TRBD2. Germline V gene lookup returns CDR1 SGHVS and CDR2 FNYEAQ. With 0 bases clipped from V and 4 bases from J, the junction kept 6 bases outside the gene matches. The CDR3 sequence is 17 residues long. The CDR3 bases are TGTGCCAGCAGCTTAGCGGCGGCTAGCGGGGGGGGAGAGACCCAGTACTTC. As protein: CASSLAAASGGGETQYF.

This clonotype was seen more than once but under ten times. The chain joins TRBV7-9 to TRBJ1-5, with a weak D call TRBD1 (6 bases). With 1 base removed from V and 2 bases from J, the gap between germline ends came to 9 bases. Germline V gene lookup returns CDR1 SEHNR and CDR2 FQNEAQ (reference sequence). CDR3 length equals 15 residues. The CDR3 is CASSLGAGGNQPQHF. CDR3 bases: TGTGCCAGCAGCTTAGGGGCAGGGGGCAATCAGCCCCAGCATTTT.

The chain uses TRBV20-1 and TRBJ2-7, with D maybe TRBD2 (7 bases). Trimming took off 3 bases at V and 7 bases at J, with 16 bases between the two ends. The CDR3 consists of 13 residues. The V gene's germline CDR1 is DFQATT and CDR2 SNEGSKA (reference sequence). CDR3 nucleotide sequence: TGCAGTGCTAGTGCGGGGGCATACAATGAGCAGTACTTC. This translates into CSASAGAYNEQYF.

The J gene is TRBJ1-1, the V gene TRBV11-1; no clear D. Germline V gene data show CDR1 as SGHAT and CDR2 as FQDESV (reference sequence). Trimming cost V 4 bases and J 5 bases, with 11 bases left between them. The CDR3 is 13 residues long. The CDR3 loop is CASSWGVGTEAFF. CDR3 nucleotides: TGTGCCAGCAGCTGGGGTGTAGGAACTGAAGCTTTCTTT.

This clonotype turned up a few times. The rearrangement joins TRBV12-3 or TRBV12-4 to TRBJ1-1, with D unclear. Between the trimmed V and J ends, which lost 6 bases and 4 bases, there was a span of 12 bases. CDR3 length: 13 amino acids. CDR3 in amino acids: CASRKDISTEAFF. CDR3 in DNA: TGTGCCAGCAGAAAAGATATCAGCACTGAAGCTTTCTTT.

This rearrangement joins TRBV7-9 to TRBJ2-5; no definite D call. CDR1 SEHNR and CDR2 FQNEAQ come from the germline V gene (reference sequence). The CDR3 runs to 14 residues. Trimming cost V 3 bases and J 11 bases, with 19 bases left between them. Here the CDR3 DNA reads TGTGCCAGCAGCTTGGACCTACCTAACAATGAGCAGTACTTC. Protein product: CASSLDLPNNEQYF. Filled out from reference TRBV7-9 and TRBJ2-5, the complete variable domain reads DTGVSQNPRHKITKRGQNVTFRCDPISEHNRLYWYRQTLGQGPEFLTYFQNEAQLEKSRLLSDRFSAERPKGSFSTLEIQRTEQGDSAMYLCASSLDLPNNEQYFGPGTRLLVL.

Worth noting for this clonotype: A read error may produce the germline difference seen at one junction end. The rearrangement joins TRBV5-6 to TRBJ2-5; TRBD2 is a possible D gene (6 bases). The J call could be wrong; TRBJ2-1 is a better fit for the DNA end. The CDR3 covers 14 residues. Germline V gene sequence: CDR1 SGHDT, CDR2 YYEEEE. DNA for the CDR3: TGTACCAGCAGCGGGTTGGTCCTTCAAGAGACCCAGTTCTTC. Its protein is CTSSGLVLQETQFF.

This clonotype appeared a few times. The chain links TRBV10-3 to TRBJ1-1; no clear D gene. Per the germline V gene, CDR1 is ENHRY and CDR2 is SYGVKD. The CDR3 sequence is 13 residues long. Trimming took off 2 bases at V and 10 bases at J, with 14 bases between the two ends. The DNA for the CDR3 is TGTGCCATCAGTGAGCGACCGGAGAACGGAGCTTTCTTT. It encodes CAISERPENGAFF.

The chain employs TRBV5-5 and TRBJ1-1; the match to TRBD1 covers 7 bases. In germline, CDR1 is SGHKS, CDR2 YYEKEE (reference sequence). This CDR3 has 13 amino acids. V lost 5 bases to trimming and J lost 4 bases; unmatched junction nucleotides: 5. CDR3 residues: CASSTGVFTEAFF. The CDR3 DNA reads TGTGCCAGCAGTACAGGGGTATTCACTGAAGCTTTCTTT. The full variable domain, rest sourced from reference TRBV5-5 and TRBJ1-1, is DAGVTQSPTHLIKTRGQQVTLRCSPISGHKSVSWYQQVLGQGPQFIFQYYEKEERGRGNFPDRFSARQFPNYSSELNVNALLLGDSALYLCASSTGVFTEAFFGQGTRLTVV.